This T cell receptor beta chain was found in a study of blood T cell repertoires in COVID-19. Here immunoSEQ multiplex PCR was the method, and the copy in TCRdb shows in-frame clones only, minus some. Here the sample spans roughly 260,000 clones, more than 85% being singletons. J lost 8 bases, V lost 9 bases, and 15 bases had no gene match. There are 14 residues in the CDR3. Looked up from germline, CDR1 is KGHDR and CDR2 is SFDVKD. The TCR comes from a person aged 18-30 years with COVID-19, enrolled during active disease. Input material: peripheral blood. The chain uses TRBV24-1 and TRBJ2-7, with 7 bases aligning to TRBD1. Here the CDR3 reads CATRRRQGRGKQYF. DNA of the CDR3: TGTGCCACCCGGAGGAGACAGGGAAGGGGGAAGCAGTACTTC.